This T cell receptor (beta chain) is drawn from a study of T-cell memory formation after mild COVID-19. Broader study findings: Memory from before infection featured some responding clones, which suggests cross-reactive memory joined. Contracting CD4+ clones lay largely in CM and EM, with CD8+ ones residing in EMRA.

A few counts support this clonotype. The target antigen is unknown. TCRdb reprocessed the 5' RACE reads via MiXCR and lists one record per CDR3 protein. This sample has roughly 450,000 distinct CDR3 sequences, with about 20% found just once. This TCR was sampled from an adult woman who had mild COVID-19 (a few samples of this study predate the infection). Cell type and time point are not known. The source material was PBMCs or a T cell subset sorted from them (not recorded which).

The CDR3 DNA reads TGCAGTGCTACTAGCGGACAGGGGTACTCGGATCAGCCCCAGCATTTT. Translation: CSATSGQGYSDQPQHF. This chain connects TRBV20-1 to TRBJ1-5; 9 nucleotides match TRBD1. Germline V gene data show CDR1 as DFQATT and CDR2 as SNEGSKA (reference sequence). The CDR3 is made up of 16 amino acids. V lost 4 bases to trimming and J lost 5 bases; unmatched junction nucleotides: 12.